This T cell receptor (beta chain) was captured in a study of molecular identifiers for immune sequencing clone quantification. Trimming pared 0 bases from V and 2 bases from J, leaving 15 bases between. The length of the CDR3 is 17 residues. Regarding the study as a whole: The study found clones above 20 RNA copies held over 98% of effector molecules and under 1% in naive cells.

The sample holds a few counts of this clonotype. Its antigen remains unknown. Each CDR3 protein gets one entry after TCRdb re-called the PCR reads with MiXCR. Found here are 300,000 to 350,000 distinct CDR3 sequences, over 20% of them singletons; the top ten hold approximately 0.83%. This rearrangement joins TRBV12-3 or TRBV12-4 to TRBJ2-3; either TRBD1 or TRBD2 may fit D (6 bases each). Sample: naive CD8+ T cells from blood, with Jurkat cell RNA spiked in. The sample's subset: FACS-sorted CD8+CD4-CCR7+CD45RA+ naive T cells. This TCR derives from a human donor in good health. Some libraries in this study had Jurkat cell RNA spiked in. CDR3 sequence reads: CASSLAEWGDITDTQYF. The CDR3 DNA sequence: TGTGCCAGCAGTTTAGCCGAGTGGGGGGACATCACAGATACGCAGTATTTT.